A selection of T cell receptor beta chains follows, all from one sample in a study of blood T cell repertoires in COVID-19. TCRdb keeps only in-frame clones here, not all; method: immunoSEQ multiplex PCR. The table records about 140,000 clones, 86% of them present only once. The sequenced sample was peripheral blood. Every receptor here comes from a woman aged 55 to 70 with acute or convalescent COVID-19. The conserved cysteine and the conserved F or W are not part of the CDR3 here.

v_gene,j_gene,len,CDR3aa
TRBV4-3,TRBJ2-2,15,ASSPEGGNMNTGELF
TRBV10-1,TRBJ2-1,10,ASSDSVAEQF
TRBV9,TRBJ2-6,15,ASSVVTGTEGSNVLT
TRBV6-2/TRBV6-3,TRBJ1-1,14,ASSKDRTSLGTEAF
TRBV4-3,TRBJ1-6,12,ASSQASGASPLH
TRBV6-2/TRBV6-3,TRBJ1-5,11,ASSYGGHQPQH
TRBV18,TRBJ2-2,15,ASSPTRTGGPTGELF
TRBV7-8,TRBJ1-2,12,ASSPTDRDYGYT
TRBV4-2,TRBJ2-3,13,ASSQPTGGTDTQY
TRBV7-8,TRBJ1-5,12,ASSLSTSQQPQH
TRBV5-1,TRBJ2-7,13,ASSVEGGRTYEQY
TRBV18,TRBJ1-4,15,ASSPNGAESTNEKLF
TRBV11-3,TRBJ2-3,17,ASSRGRGLAGSIADTQY
TRBV11-3,TRBJ2-6,15,ASSFSGTGSGANVLT
TRBV11-2,TRBJ2-1,14,ASSFALRRDNNEQF
TRBV5-4,TRBJ2-1,14,ASSPGTSGGRNEQF
TRBV2,TRBJ1-6,12,ASSSREENSPLH
TRBV4-3,TRBJ2-5,14,ASSQDKLNRKETQY
TRBV3-1/TRBV3-2,TRBJ2-5,11,ASSQGRHETQY
TRBV30,TRBJ2-2,13,AWSWDRGNTGELF
TRBV27,TRBJ2-4,13,ASSLSGGGENIQY
TRBV7-9,TRBJ1-2,11,ASSFPLEDGYT
TRBV18,TRBJ1-2,14,ASSHLVDTPNYGYT
TRBV7-9,TRBJ1-1,12,ASSLAQQGTEAF
TRBV5-4,TRBJ1-1,12,ASSLTRTNTEAF
TRBV7-9,TRBJ2-7,12,ASSPQGISYEQY
TRBV28,TRBJ2-5,13,ASSLRDGGRRAQY
TRBV6-5,TRBJ1-6,12,ASIPTGVQSPLH
TRBV18,TRBJ1-6,14,ASSPVNTEYNSPLH
TRBV7-9,TRBJ1-2,11,ASSFVTGQGYT
TRBV9,TRBJ2-5,11,ASSVGLVETQY
TRBV10-3,TRBJ1-3,12,AISEPRAGNTIY
TRBV10-3,TRBJ1-2,14,AISDGQLVAFYGYT
TRBV5-1,TRBJ1-1,11,ATKTALNTEAF
TRBV7-7,TRBJ1-1,11,ASSFSVNTEAF
TRBV4-3,TRBJ2-3,13,ASSQGTGSTDTQY
TRBV5-1,TRBJ1-2,12,ASSLTGNNYGYT
TRBV18,TRBJ2-1,13,ASSPSGDRYNEQF
TRBV9,TRBJ2-2,15,ASSPGLAGDYTGELF
TRBV7-6,TRBJ2-5,13,ASSFLAGGQETQY
TRBV7-9,TRBJ2-1,12,ASSFRGSYNEQF
TRBV12-2,TRBJ2-7,13,ASRLNSLTFYEQY
TRBV18,TRBJ1-2,12,ASSPGQGNYGYT
TRBV6-5,TRBJ2-5,12,ASSRQDLQETQY
TRBV10-3,TRBJ2-3,11,AISGLGEDTQY
TRBV28,TRBJ1-3,12,ASSLLSAGNTIY
TRBV19,TRBJ1-1,11,ASSIRSRGEAF
TRBV6-5,TRBJ1-1,12,ASSLGGAVTEAF
TRBV4-2,TRBJ2-7,13,ASSLSGTASYEQY
TRBV19,TRBJ1-5,15,ASRLFSTGNSNQPQH
TRBV5-6,TRBJ2-1,13,ASSLAGNPYNEQF
TRBV6-1,TRBJ1-2,12,ASSEIEGEGGYT
TRBV5-1,TRBJ1-4,12,ASSSGGNGEKLF